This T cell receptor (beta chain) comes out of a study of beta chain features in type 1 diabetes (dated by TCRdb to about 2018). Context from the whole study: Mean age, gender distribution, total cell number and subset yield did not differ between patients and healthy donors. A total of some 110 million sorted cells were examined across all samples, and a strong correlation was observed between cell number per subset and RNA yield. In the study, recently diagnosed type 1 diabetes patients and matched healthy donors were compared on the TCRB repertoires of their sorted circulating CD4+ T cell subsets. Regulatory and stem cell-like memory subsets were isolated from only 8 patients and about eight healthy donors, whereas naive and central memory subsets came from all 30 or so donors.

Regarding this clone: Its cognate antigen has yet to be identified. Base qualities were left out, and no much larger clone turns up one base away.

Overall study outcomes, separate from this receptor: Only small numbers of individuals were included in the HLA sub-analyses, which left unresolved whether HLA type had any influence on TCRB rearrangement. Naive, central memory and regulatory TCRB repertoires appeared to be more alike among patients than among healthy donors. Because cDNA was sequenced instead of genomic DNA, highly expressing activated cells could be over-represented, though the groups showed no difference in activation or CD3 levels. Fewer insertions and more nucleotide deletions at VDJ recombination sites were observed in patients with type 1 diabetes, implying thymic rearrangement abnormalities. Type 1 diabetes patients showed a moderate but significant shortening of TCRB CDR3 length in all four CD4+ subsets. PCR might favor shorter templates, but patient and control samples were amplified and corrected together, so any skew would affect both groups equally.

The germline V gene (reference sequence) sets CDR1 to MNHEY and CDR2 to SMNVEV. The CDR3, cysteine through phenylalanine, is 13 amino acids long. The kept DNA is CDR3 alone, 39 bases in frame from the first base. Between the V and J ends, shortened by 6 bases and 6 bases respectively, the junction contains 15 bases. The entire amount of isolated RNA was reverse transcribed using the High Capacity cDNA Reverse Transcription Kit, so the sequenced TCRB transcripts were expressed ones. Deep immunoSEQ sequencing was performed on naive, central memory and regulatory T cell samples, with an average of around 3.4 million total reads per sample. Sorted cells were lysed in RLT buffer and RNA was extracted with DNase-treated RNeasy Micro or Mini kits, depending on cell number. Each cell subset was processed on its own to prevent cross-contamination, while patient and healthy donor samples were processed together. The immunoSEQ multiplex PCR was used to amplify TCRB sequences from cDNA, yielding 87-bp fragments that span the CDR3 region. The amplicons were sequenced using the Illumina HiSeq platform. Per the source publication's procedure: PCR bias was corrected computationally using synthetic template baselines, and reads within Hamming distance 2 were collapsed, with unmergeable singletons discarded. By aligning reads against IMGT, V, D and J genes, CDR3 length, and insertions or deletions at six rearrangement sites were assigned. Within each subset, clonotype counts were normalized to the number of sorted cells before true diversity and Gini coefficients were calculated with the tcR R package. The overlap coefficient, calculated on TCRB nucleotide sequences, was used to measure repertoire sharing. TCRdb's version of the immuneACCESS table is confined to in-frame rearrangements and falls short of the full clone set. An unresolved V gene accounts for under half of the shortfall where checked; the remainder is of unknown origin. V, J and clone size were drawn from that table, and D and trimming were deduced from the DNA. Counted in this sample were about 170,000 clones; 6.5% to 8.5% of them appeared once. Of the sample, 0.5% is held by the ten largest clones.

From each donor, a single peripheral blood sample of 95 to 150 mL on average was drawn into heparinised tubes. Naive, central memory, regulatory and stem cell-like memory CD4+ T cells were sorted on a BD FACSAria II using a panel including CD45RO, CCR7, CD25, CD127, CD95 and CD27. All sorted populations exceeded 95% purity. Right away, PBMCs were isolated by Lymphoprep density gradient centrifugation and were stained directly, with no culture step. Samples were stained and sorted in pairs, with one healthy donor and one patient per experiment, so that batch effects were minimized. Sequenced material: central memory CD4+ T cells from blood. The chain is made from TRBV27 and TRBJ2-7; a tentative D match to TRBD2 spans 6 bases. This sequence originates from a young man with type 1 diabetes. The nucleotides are TGTGCCAGCAGCTCCCCCCTAGCGCCCGAGCAGTACTTC. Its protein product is CASSSPLAPEQYF.